The present T cell receptor (beta chain) was sequenced within a study of blood T cell repertoires in COVID-19. Study details: Material from acute and convalescent COVID-19 was sourced from the United States, Italy and Spain. From T cells, B-cell-depleted T cells, or PBMCs came the material, which was cDNA or gDNA.

This clone was seen a single time. The V and J ends lost 3 bases and 5 bases respectively, with 8 bases between them. CDR3 length: 12 residues. The germline V gene encodes CDR1 SGDLS and CDR2 YYNGEE. Original methodology: Amplification from reference gene primers served as the basis for estimated nucleated cell counts. Measured with immunoSEQ multiplex PCR; TCRdb has only the in-frame clones, and not every one. Clone size and the V and J calls come from that table; the DNA yielded D and trimming. The table shows roughly 26,000 clones, with about 90% occurring only once. The clonotype originates from a human donor in a cohort sampled during active COVID-19. The chain couples TRBV9 to TRBJ1-1; D remains ambiguous. The sequencing sample was made of peripheral blood. CDR3 nucleotide sequence: TGTGCCAGCAGCGGGGGAGGGACTGAAGCTTTCTTT. It specifies CASSGGGTEAFF. Full variable domain (remainder filled in from reference TRBV9 and TRBJ1-1): DSGVTQTPKHLITATGQRVTLRCSPRSGDLSVYWYQQSLDQGLQFLIQYYNGEERAKGNILERFSAQQFPDLHSELNLSSLELGDSALYFCASSGGGTEAFFGQGTRLTVV.